A selection of T cell receptor beta chains follows, all from one sample in a study of beta chain features in type 1 diabetes. Produced via immunoSEQ multiplex PCR; TCRdb's table is partial and in-frame only. The repertoire holds some 350,000 clones, with 13% as singletons. Sequencing was done on a sample of naive CD4+ T cells from blood. These receptors all come from a woman aged 18-29 years with type 1 diabetes. The CDR3 runs from the conserved cysteine through the conserved F or W. A D gene is named only where the DNA matches it firmly. The size entry is marked missing in some rows and otherwise reads once, few, many or a size class.

v_call	j_call	d_call	clone_size	cdr3_length	cdr3_aa	cdr3_nt
TRBV19	TRBJ1-2	TRBD1	.	14	CASSIEGQVYGYTF	TGTGCCAGTAGTATAGAAGGACAGGTCTATGGCTACACCTTC
TRBV18	TRBJ1-5	.	.	13	CASSPTDNQPQHF	TGTGCCAGCTCACCAACAGATAATCAGCCCCAGCATTTT
TRBV9	TRBJ2-5	.	few	16	CASSVQGLRTQETQYF	TGTGCCAGCAGCGTACAGGGGTTAAGGACCCAAGAGACCCAGTACTTC
TRBV27	TRBJ2-1	TRBD1	few	15	CASSPSSDRENEQFF	TGTGCCAGCAGTCCCTCATCGGACAGGGAGAATGAGCAGTTCTTC
TRBV2	TRBJ1-5	.	few	12	CASSRRDQPQHF	TGTGCCAGCAGTCGCCGGGATCAGCCCCAGCATTTT
TRBV7-9	TRBJ2-3	TRBD2	.	16	CASTLARLADADTQYF	TGTGCCAGCACCCTAGCTCGGCTAGCGGATGCAGATACGCAGTATTTT
TRBV4-1	TRBJ2-1	TRBD2	.	15	CASSQGLADYNEQFF	TGCGCCAGCAGCCAAGGTCTAGCGGACTACAATGAGCAGTTCTTC
TRBV7-9	TRBJ1-4	TRBD1	.	16	CASSPGQASGNEKLFF	TGTGCCAGCAGCCCTGGACAGGCGAGTGGTAATGAAAAACTGTTTTTT
TRBV9	TRBJ2-1	TRBD2	few	14	CASSVDGRVNEQFF	TGTGCCAGCAGCGTAGACGGGAGGGTCAATGAGCAGTTCTTC
TRBV12-5	TRBJ2-5	.	.	13	CASGRVGQETQYF	TGTGCTAGTGGCCGGGTGGGCCAAGAGACCCAGTACTTC
TRBV29-1	TRBJ1-1	.	few	13	CSVAGRMNTEAFF	TGCAGCGTCGCTGGGAGGATGAACACTGAAGCTTTCTTT
TRBV30	TRBJ1-1	.	.	13	CAWSKVSTGEAFF	TGTGCCTGGAGTAAAGTCAGTACAGGTGAAGCTTTCTTT
TRBV6-1	TRBJ2-4	.	.	15	CASSESRLTGSLQYF	TGTGCCAGCAGTGAATCTAGGCTCACAGGGAGCCTTCAGTACTTC
TRBV7-9	TRBJ1-5	TRBD1	few	14	CASSPTGGDQPQHF	TGTGCCAGCAGCCCGACAGGGGGCGATCAGCCCCAGCATTTT
TRBV7-6	TRBJ2-1	.	.	16	CASSLSPSPPSNEQFF	TGTGCCAGCAGCTTATCGCCCAGTCCCCCTTCCAATGAGCAGTTCTTC
TRBV5-4	TRBJ2-1	TRBD2	few	16	CASSLTTSGSYNEQFF	TGTGCCAGCAGCTTGACCACTAGCGGGAGCTACAATGAGCAGTTCTTC
TRBV30	TRBJ1-2	TRBD1	few	13	CAWSGQGDYGYTF	TGTGCCTGGAGCGGACAGGGTGACTATGGCTACACCTTC
TRBV7-3	TRBJ2-5	.	few	15	CASSSLGGPLETQYF	TGTGCCAGCAGCTCACTCGGGGGACCACTAGAGACCCAGTACTTC
TRBV5-6	TRBJ2-2	.	.	13	CASSSLAPGELFF	TGTGCCAGCAGCTCTCTAGCGCCCGGGGAGCTGTTTTTT
TRBV10-3	TRBJ2-5	.	few	17	CAISVVGGRGAEETQYF	TGTGCCATCAGTGTTGTGGGGGGGAGGGGGGCCGAAGAGACCCAGTACTTC
TRBV19	TRBJ1-5	TRBD1	few	18	CASSMSGTGQGSNQPQHF	TGTGCCAGTAGTATGTCCGGAACGGGACAGGGGAGCAATCAGCCCCAGCATTTT
TRBV28	TRBJ2-1	.	.	13	CASSLGTQPAPFF	TGTGCCAGCAGTTTGGGGACACAACCAGCGCCGTTCTTC
TRBV18	TRBJ1-5	TRBD1	.	15	CASSLGTGGNQPQHF	TGTGCCAGCTCACTGGGGACAGGGGGGAATCAGCCCCAGCATTTT
TRBV30	TRBJ1-1	.	.	12	CAWRASGTEAFF	TGTGCCTGGAGAGCCTCGGGGACTGAAGCTTTCTTT
TRBV9	TRBJ2-1	.	few	16	CASTLQAQYSYNEQFF	TGTGCCAGCACCCTTCAAGCCCAATACTCCTACAATGAGCAGTTCTTC
TRBV7-9	TRBJ1-2	TRBD1	few	14	CASSQGQGGYGYTF	TGTGCCAGCAGCCAGGGACAGGGAGGGTACGGCTACACCTTC
TRBV18	TRBJ2-3	.	few	16	CASSPPNSRSTDTQYF	TGTGCCAGCTCACCACCGAACTCCCGGAGCACAGATACGCAGTATTTT
TRBV2	TRBJ2-4	.	.	15	CASTSGGAAKNIQYF	TGTGCCAGCACATCCGGCGGTGCGGCCAAAAACATTCAGTACTTC
TRBV9	TRBJ2-5	TRBD1	few	15	CASSVGGTGGETQYF	TGTGCCAGCAGCGTGGGGGGGACAGGGGGTGAGACCCAGTACTTC
TRBV27	TRBJ2-3	.	.	13	CASSLGAADTQYF	TGTGCCAGCAGTCTGGGGGCGGCAGATACGCAGTATTTT
TRBV7-2	TRBJ2-5	.	few	15	CASSLTQGEGETQYF	TGTGCCAGCAGCCTGACACAGGGGGAGGGAGAGACCCAGTACTTC
TRBV5-1	TRBJ2-5	.	few	12	CASSSGPGPPDF	TGCGCCAGCAGCAGCGGACCGGGTCCCCCTGACTTC
TRBV28	TRBJ1-5	.	.	14	CASMTELSNQPQHF	TGTGCCAGCATGACAGAGCTTAGCAATCAGCCCCAGCATTTT
TRBV30	TRBJ2-3	.	.	13	CAWIRNSVGTQYF	TGTGCCTGGATTCGGAATAGCGTGGGTACGCAGTATTTT
TRBV28	TRBJ2-1	.	few	15	CASSPIAAAYNEQFF	TGTGCCAGCAGCCCCATTGCGGCTGCCTACAATGAGCAGTTCTTC
TRBV5-4	TRBJ2-3	TRBD2	.	13	CASSLGLADTQYF	TGTGCCAGCAGCTTGGGACTAGCGGATACGCAGTATTTT
TRBV20-1	TRBJ1-2	.	few	11	CSARDRRGYTF	TGCAGTGCTAGAGATAGGCGGGGCTACACCTTC
TRBV5-1	TRBJ2-3	TRBD2	few	14	CASTIRSGADTQYF	TGCGCCAGCACGATAAGGAGCGGGGCAGATACGCAGTATTTT
TRBV30	TRBJ2-1	TRBD2	.	18	CAWSIMRTSGRATNEQFF	TGTGCCTGGAGTATAATGCGGACTAGCGGGAGGGCCACCAATGAGCAGTTCTTC
TRBV29-1	TRBJ1-2	.	few	12	CSVGGPSDGYTF	TGCAGCGTTGGGGGCCCCTCGGATGGCTACACCTTC
TRBV18	TRBJ1-5	.	few	13	CASSPSLDQPQHF	TGTGCCAGCTCACCGAGTCTCGATCAGCCCCAGCATTTT
TRBV7-8	TRBJ2-3	.	few	15	CASSLASPSTDTQYF	TGTGCCAGCAGCTTAGCCTCCCCTAGCACAGATACGCAGTATTTT
TRBV9	TRBJ2-1	TRBD2	few	15	CASSASGSSYNEQFF	TGTGCCAGCAGCGCCAGCGGGAGTTCATACAATGAGCAGTTCTTC
TRBV19	TRBJ1-5	TRBD1	.	15	CASSRPGQGAKPQHF	TGTGCCAGTAGCAGACCGGGACAGGGGGCTAAGCCCCAGCATTTT
TRBV14	TRBJ1-1	.	few	14	CASSQDVQGTEAFF	TGTGCCAGCAGCCAAGATGTCCAGGGCACAGAAGCTTTCTTT
TRBV5-1	TRBJ2-3	.	few	16	CASSNGGTESTDTQYF	TGCGCCAGCAGCAATGGGGGGACAGAGAGCACAGATACGCAGTATTTT
TRBV6-5	TRBJ2-1	.	.	11	CASSIYNEQFF	TGTGCCAGCAGCATTTACAATGAGCAGTTCTTC
TRBV10-3	TRBJ2-5	TRBD2	few	15	CAISAGLALQETQYF	TGTGCCATCAGTGCGGGACTAGCCCTCCAAGAGACCCAGTACTTC
TRBV4-1	TRBJ2-7	TRBD1	.	14	CASSQAYRGGEQYF	TGCGCCAGCAGCCAGGCCTACAGGGGCGGCGAGCAGTACTTC
TRBV7-3	TRBJ2-2	.	.	15	CASSLQGRNTGELFF	TGTGCCAGCAGCTTACAGGGCAGGAACACCGGGGAGCTGTTTTTT
TRBV25-1	TRBJ2-5	TRBD1	few	16	CASSESTGGPGETQYF	TGTGCCAGCAGTGAATCTACAGGGGGCCCAGGGGAGACCCAGTACTTC